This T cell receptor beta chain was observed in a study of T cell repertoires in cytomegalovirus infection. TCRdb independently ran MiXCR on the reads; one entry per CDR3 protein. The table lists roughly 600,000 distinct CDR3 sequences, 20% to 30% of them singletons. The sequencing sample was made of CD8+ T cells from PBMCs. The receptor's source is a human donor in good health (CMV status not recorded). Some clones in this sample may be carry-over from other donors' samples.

CDR3 loop: CSAEEAGRDTGELFF. The DNA for the CDR3 is TGCAGTGCCGAAGAGGCGGGGAGAGACACCGGGGAGCTGTTTTTT. The chain links TRBV20-1 to TRBJ2-2; a weak D match, TRBD2 (6 bases). CDR3 size: 15 residues. V lost 6 bases to trimming and J lost 3 bases, with 17 bases between them. Per germline, CDR1 DFQATT and CDR2 SNEGSKA (reference sequence).